This T cell receptor (beta chain) stems from a study of T-cell reconstitution after alpha-beta-depleted transplantation in children. Findings of the study overall: Where alpha-beta T cells came from about two months after transplant was reportedly several hundred expanded graft clones. Counts and diversity of T cells one year after transplant came mostly from newly produced T cells.

The TCRbeta library was prepared with unique molecular identifiers. MiXCR, run by TCRdb on the PCR reads, gives a single entry per CDR3 protein. The sample includes hundreds of thousands of distinct CDR3 sequences, roughly 13% of them seen just once. V shed 3 bases, J shed 3 bases, and the junction held 11 bases outside the gene matches. CDR1 and CDR2 from the germline V gene are GTSNPN and SVGIG (reference sequence). The CDR3 sequence is 17 residues long. As to this clonotype: Its antigen is as yet unknown.

The chain employs TRBV30 and TRBJ2-3; 11 nucleotides agree with TRBD2. This TCR was recovered from a girl aged 2-10 years with congenital amegakaryocytic thrombocytopenia, due to receive a stem cell transplant. Sample: PBMCs, taken before TCRalphabeta/CD19-depleted stem cell transplant. This CDR3 is CAWRAYTSGRDTDTQYF. Written as DNA, the CDR3 is TGTGCCTGGAGAGCGTATACTAGCGGGAGAGATACAGATACGCAGTATTTT.